The following is a TCR beta chain sequence with its context. The data derive from a study of blood T cell repertoires in COVID-19. Study in general: There were acute and convalescent COVID-19 samples, and they came from the United States, Italy and Spain. PBMCs, B-cell-depleted T cells, or T cells were the source of the cDNA or gDNA that made up the material.

The CDR3 spans 15 residues. V lost 0 bases and J lost 3, with 10 bases in between. CDR1 is SGHKS and CDR2 is YYEKEE in the germline V gene (reference sequence). Original handling: It was from reference gene primer amplification that nucleated cell counts were estimated. This table comes from immunoSEQ multiplex PCR, and its TCRdb copy is limited to in-frame clones, with some not included. V and J calls and clone size are copied from that table; D and trimming were computed from the DNA. The repertoire holds approximately 100,000 clones, around 93% seen once, with 17% in the top ten. This receptor was obtained from a middle-aged man with acute or convalescent COVID-19. V gene TRBV5-5 combines with J gene TRBJ1-5; D may be TRBD1 (5 bases). Material for sequencing was peripheral blood. The CDR3: CASSLEGIPNQPQHF. As DNA, the CDR3 is TGTGCCAGCAGCTTGGAGGGGATCCCCAATCAGCCCCAGCATTTT.